These T cell receptor beta chains were read from a single sample in a study of post-analysis software for immune sequencing data. Each CDR3 protein is one row after TCRdb ran MiXCR on the PCR reads. The table records hundreds of thousands of distinct CDR3 sequences, roughly 45% of them present only once. The sequenced sample consisted of blood. All receptors come from a girl aged 10-17 years with multiple sclerosis. The CDR3 runs from the conserved cysteine through the conserved F or W. D genes are given only for firm matches. The size entry is marked missing in some rows and otherwise reads once, few, many or a size class.

j_call: TRBJ2-1; v_call: TRBV9; clone_size: few; d_call: -; cdr3_nt: TGTGCCAGCAGCGCCCCCCGCGCTGAGCAGTTCTTC; cdr3_aa: CASSAPRAEQFF
j_call: TRBJ2-7; v_call: TRBV12-3/TRBV12-4; clone_size: -; d_call: -; cdr3_nt: TGTGCCAGCAGTTGGAACGGGAGATCTTACGAGCAGTACTTC; cdr3_aa: CASSWNGRSYEQYF
j_call: TRBJ2-7; v_call: TRBV14; clone_size: -; d_call: -; cdr3_nt: TGTGCCGGCAGCCAAGAGGTGGCCTACGAGCAGTACTTC; cdr3_aa: CAGSQEVAYEQYF
j_call: TRBJ2-7; v_call: TRBV28; clone_size: -; d_call: -; cdr3_nt: TGTGCCAGCCATTCCCCCGCCGGGACCCCCTCCTACGAGCAGTACTTC; cdr3_aa: CASHSPAGTPSYEQYF
j_call: TRBJ2-1; v_call: TRBV20-1; clone_size: -; d_call: TRBD1; cdr3_nt: TGCAGTGGCGGGACAGGGAAGTACAATGAGCAGTTCTTC; cdr3_aa: CSGGTGKYNEQFF
j_call: TRBJ2-5; v_call: TRBV7-3; clone_size: -; d_call: TRBD1; cdr3_nt: TGTACCAGCAGCTTAAGGGGGACAGGGACGAGGGAGACCCAGTACTTC; cdr3_aa: CTSSLRGTGTRETQYF
j_call: TRBJ1-1; v_call: TRBV20-1; clone_size: -; d_call: -; cdr3_nt: TGCAGTGCTAGCGTCAGTGAAGCTTTCTTT; cdr3_aa: CSASVSEAFF
j_call: TRBJ1-4; v_call: TRBV20-1; clone_size: -; d_call: -; cdr3_nt: TGCAGTGCTAGAGAAGGGGGGTTAGATGAAAAACTGTTTTTT; cdr3_aa: CSAREGGLDEKLFF
j_call: TRBJ1-1; v_call: TRBV29-1; clone_size: few; d_call: -; cdr3_nt: TGCAGCGTTGAAGGACGGCTGAACACTGAAGCTTTCTTT; cdr3_aa: CSVEGRLNTEAFF
j_call: TRBJ1-1; v_call: TRBV29-1; clone_size: -; d_call: -; cdr3_nt: TGCAGCGTTGATCGGTCAGGGGAGGGAGCTTTCTTT; cdr3_aa: CSVDRSGEGAFF
j_call: TRBJ2-4; v_call: TRBV5-1; clone_size: -; d_call: -; cdr3_nt: TGCGCCAGCAGCCAAGTTGTCGTTGGTAGTGGAAACATTCAGTACTTC; cdr3_aa: CASSQVVVGSGNIQYF